These T cell receptor beta chains were read from a single sample in a study of CD8 T cells in Susac syndrome. TCRdb redid the calling of the immunoSEQ multiplex PCR reads with MiXCR, one entry per CDR3 protein. The sample records approximately 190,000 distinct CDR3 sequences, approximately 96% being singletons. The sample comprised CD4+ T cells from PBMCs. The source is a human donor with Susac syndrome. Each CDR3 is given with its conserved first and last residue. Fields, in order: J gene, clone size, V gene, D gene, CDR3 protein, CDR3 DNA. The D gene is left open where the match is weak. Clone size appears in some rows only: once, few, many, or a class for an expanded clone.

j_call: TRBJ2-1; clone_size: .; v_call: TRBV12-3/TRBV12-4; d_call: TRBD2; cdr3_aa: CASSPSGLAGGLLNEQFF; cdr3_nt: TGTGCCAGCAGTCCCTCGGGACTAGCGGGGGGTTTACTCAATGAGCAGTTCTTC
j_call: TRBJ2-7; clone_size: .; v_call: TRBV5-1; d_call: TRBD1; cdr3_aa: CASSFKTGTGGESYEQYF; cdr3_nt: TGCGCCAGCAGCTTTAAAACCGGGACAGGGGGAGAATCCTACGAGCAGTACTTC
j_call: TRBJ1-1; clone_size: .; v_call: TRBV19; d_call: .; cdr3_aa: CASIRGVVPNTEAFF; cdr3_nt: TGTGCCAGTATTAGGGGGGTGGTCCCGAACACTGAAGCTTTCTTT
j_call: TRBJ2-5; clone_size: .; v_call: TRBV3-1; d_call: .; cdr3_aa: CASSRTTGRQETQYF; cdr3_nt: TGTGCCAGCAGCCGAACGACGGGGCGGCAAGAGACCCAGTACTTC
j_call: TRBJ2-7; clone_size: .; v_call: TRBV9; d_call: .; cdr3_aa: CASSPWGGVSYEQYF; cdr3_nt: TGTGCCAGCAGCCCCTGGGGGGGCGTCTCCTACGAGCAGTACTTC
j_call: TRBJ2-1; clone_size: .; v_call: TRBV5-1; d_call: TRBD1; cdr3_aa: CASSLYQGDSYNEQFF; cdr3_nt: TGCGCCAGCAGCTTGTATCAGGGGGACTCCTACAATGAGCAGTTCTTC
j_call: TRBJ2-2; clone_size: .; v_call: TRBV12-3/TRBV12-4; d_call: TRBD1; cdr3_aa: CASSLSGGSGELFF; cdr3_nt: TGTGCCAGCAGTTTATCAGGGGGCTCCGGGGAGCTGTTTTTT
j_call: TRBJ2-3; clone_size: .; v_call: TRBV7-9; d_call: .; cdr3_aa: CASSLAARADTQYF; cdr3_nt: TGTGCCAGCAGCTTAGCAGCTAGAGCAGATACGCAGTATTTT
j_call: TRBJ2-7; clone_size: .; v_call: TRBV7-9; d_call: TRBD2; cdr3_aa: CASTREEAGGYEQYF; cdr3_nt: TGTGCCAGCACCCGGGAGGAAGCGGGGGGCTACGAGCAGTACTTC
j_call: TRBJ2-1; clone_size: .; v_call: TRBV3-1; d_call: .; cdr3_aa: CASSQATITEQFF; cdr3_nt: TGTGCCAGCAGCCAAGCAACTATCACTGAGCAGTTCTTC
j_call: TRBJ2-2; clone_size: .; v_call: TRBV24-1; d_call: .; cdr3_aa: CATSDSSAGDTGELFF; cdr3_nt: TGTGCCACCAGTGATAGTTCGGCAGGGGACACCGGGGAGCTGTTTTTT
j_call: TRBJ1-1; clone_size: .; v_call: TRBV20-1; d_call: TRBD1; cdr3_aa: CSARVTDRVAFF; cdr3_nt: TGCAGTGCTAGAGTCACGGACAGGGTTGCTTTCTTT
j_call: TRBJ2-1; clone_size: .; v_call: TRBV24-1; d_call: TRBD1; cdr3_aa: CATSAPGTGVVDEQFF; cdr3_nt: TGTGCCACCAGTGCGCCCGGGACAGGGGTGGTGGATGAGCAGTTCTTC
j_call: TRBJ2-4; clone_size: .; v_call: TRBV4-3; d_call: .; cdr3_aa: CASSLGGTLAKNIQYF; cdr3_nt: TGCGCCAGCAGCCTTGGGGGCACCCTAGCCAAAAACATTCAGTACTTC
j_call: TRBJ1-6; clone_size: .; v_call: TRBV30; d_call: TRBD1; cdr3_aa: CAWSGQGNSPLHF; cdr3_nt: TGTGCCTGGAGCGGACAGGGTAATTCACCCCTCCACTTT
j_call: TRBJ2-5; clone_size: .; v_call: TRBV4-1; d_call: TRBD2; cdr3_aa: CASSRLAGGPETQYF; cdr3_nt: TGCGCCAGCAGCCGCCTAGCGGGGGGGCCGGAGACCCAGTACTTC
j_call: TRBJ2-3; clone_size: .; v_call: TRBV7-9; d_call: .; cdr3_aa: CASSLNPRASIVTDTQYF; cdr3_nt: TGTGCCAGCAGCTTGAACCCTCGGGCTAGCATCGTCACAGATACGCAGTATTTT
j_call: TRBJ1-1; clone_size: once; v_call: TRBV20-1; d_call: TRBD1; cdr3_aa: CRLGTGYTEAFF; cdr3_nt: TGCAGACTCGGGACAGGGTACACTGAAGCTTTCTTT
j_call: TRBJ2-1; clone_size: .; v_call: TRBV12-3/TRBV12-4; d_call: TRBD1; cdr3_aa: CASNIGQDYNEQFF; cdr3_nt: TGTGCCAGCAACATTGGACAGGACTACAATGAGCAGTTCTTC
j_call: TRBJ2-3; clone_size: once; v_call: TRBV7-2; d_call: .; cdr3_aa: CASSSIRPTDTQYF; cdr3_nt: TGTGCCAGCAGCTCCATCAGGCCCACAGATACGCAGTATTTT
j_call: TRBJ1-1; clone_size: once; v_call: TRBV6-5; d_call: .; cdr3_aa: CASSEGAAGTEAFF; cdr3_nt: TGTGCCAGCAGTGAAGGGGCAGCCGGCACTGAAGCTTTCTTT
j_call: TRBJ1-5; clone_size: .; v_call: TRBV5-1; d_call: TRBD1; cdr3_aa: CASSSGTGVAQPQHF; cdr3_nt: TGCGCCAGCAGCTCTGGGACAGGGGTGGCTCAGCCCCAGCATTTT
j_call: TRBJ1-5; clone_size: .; v_call: TRBV12-3/TRBV12-4; d_call: .; cdr3_aa: CASLQGLSNQPQHF; cdr3_nt: TGTGCCAGCCTGCAGGGGTTAAGTAATCAGCCCCAGCATTTT